This T cell receptor beta chain appears in the sequencing data of a study of STAT3 mutations in large granular lymphocyte leukemia. V shed 2 bases, J shed 8 bases, and the junction held 3 bases outside the gene matches. This CDR3 contains 13 residues. Germline lookup yields CDR1 SGHRS and CDR2 YFSETQ. Repertoires were generated with immunoSEQ multiplex PCR, while TCRdb's copy carries only in-frame clones and drops some. The data contain 7,000 to 9,500 clones, about four fifths of them singletons. As regards this clone: Its specificity is unknown.

The study, taken as a whole, reports: TCR clonotype switching after therapy occurred in about 30% of the 18 patients. Every T-cell large granular lymphocyte leukemia patient had at least one immunodominant TCR beta clonotype. Treatment regimens differed across patients between samplings. Suggested: STAT3 mutation was not the ancestral event for these clonal expansions.

The chain is built from TRBV5-1 and TRBJ2-4; 8 bases are a match to TRBD1. The sequenced sample was peripheral blood mononuclear cells. The origin of this receptor is a woman in her forties with T-cell large granular lymphocyte leukemia. Some clones in this sample may be carry-over from other donors' samples. The CDR3 sequence is CASSFQGADIQYF. CDR3 sequence (DNA): TGCGCCAGCAGCTTTCAGGGGGCGGACATTCAGTACTTC.